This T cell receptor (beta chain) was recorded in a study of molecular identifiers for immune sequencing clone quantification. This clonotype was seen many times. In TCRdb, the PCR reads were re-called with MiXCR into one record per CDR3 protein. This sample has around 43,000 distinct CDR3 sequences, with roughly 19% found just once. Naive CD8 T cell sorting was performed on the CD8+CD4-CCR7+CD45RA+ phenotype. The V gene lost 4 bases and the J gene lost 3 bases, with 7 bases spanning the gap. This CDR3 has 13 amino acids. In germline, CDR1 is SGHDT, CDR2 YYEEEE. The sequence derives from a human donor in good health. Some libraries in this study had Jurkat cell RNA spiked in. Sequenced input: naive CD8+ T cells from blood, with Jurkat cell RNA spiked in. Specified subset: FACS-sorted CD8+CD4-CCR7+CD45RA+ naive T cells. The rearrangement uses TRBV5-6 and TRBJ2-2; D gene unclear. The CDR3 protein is CASSPRDTGELFF. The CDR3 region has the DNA TGTGCCAGCAGCCCCCGGGACACCGGGGAGCTGTTTTTT.